These T cell receptor beta chains were read from a single sample in a study of control samples from healthy donors and cancer patients. Clones were sequenced by immunoSEQ multiplex PCR, and TCRdb holds only the in-frame ones, with some missing. The table has under 200,000 clones, around 91% seen once; the top ten hold roughly 1.6%. Specimen: blood. The receptor set was obtained from a woman aged 30 to 39 in good health. CDR3s include the opening cysteine and the closing phenylalanine or tryptophan. The D gene is left open where the match is weak. Clone size is stated in some rows and not others, as once, few, many or a class when expanded.

d_call	v_call	clone_size	j_call	cdr3_aa	cdr3_nt
TRBD1	TRBV2	.	TRBJ2-5	CASSVGDRKETQYF	TGTGCCAGCAGTGTAGGGGACAGAAAAGAGACCCAGTACTTC
.	TRBV2	.	TRBJ2-2	CASSEQGVGSGELFF	TGTGCCAGCAGTGAACAGGGCGTGGGTTCCGGGGAGCTGTTTTTT
TRBD1	TRBV24-1	.	TRBJ2-1	CATSDHRTGGIEQFF	TGTGCCACCAGTGACCACCGGACAGGGGGGATTGAGCAGTTCTTC
TRBD1	TRBV19	.	TRBJ1-5	CASSRGQGPNQPQHF	TGTGCCAGTAGTAGGGGACAGGGGCCCAATCAGCCCCAGCATTTT
.	TRBV2	.	TRBJ2-1	CASSDRGNEQFF	TGTGCCAGCAGTGATAGGGGGAATGAGCAGTTCTTC
TRBD2	TRBV9	once	TRBJ2-3	CASSDTSGASTDTQYF	TGTGCCAGCAGCGATACTAGCGGGGCTAGCACAGATACGCAGTATTTT
.	TRBV28	.	TRBJ2-7	CASSSLTYEQYF	TGTGCCAGCAGTTCGCTAACCTACGAGCAGTACTTC
.	TRBV12-3/TRBV12-4	.	TRBJ1-1	CASSLGRHTEAFF	TGTGCCAGCAGTTTGGGACGGCACACTGAAGCTTTCTTT
TRBD2	TRBV15	.	TRBJ2-1	CATSRDRRTSGRNEQFF	TGTGCCACCAGCAGAGATCGTCGCACTAGCGGGAGAAATGAGCAGTTCTTC
.	TRBV5-6	once	TRBJ2-7	CASSLGTEYEQYF	TGTGCCAGCAGCTTGGGGACTGAGTACGAGCAGTACTTC
TRBD1	TRBV11-2	once	TRBJ2-3	CASSYTGGTDTQYF	TGTGCCAGCAGCTACACAGGGGGCACAGATACGCAGTATTTT
.	TRBV30	.	TRBJ1-1	CAWRGGTEAFF	TGTGCCTGGAGAGGGGGGACTGAAGCTTTCTTT
TRBD2	TRBV7-3	.	TRBJ2-3	CASSTQPGLATDTQYF	TGTGCCAGCAGCACGCAACCGGGACTAGCCACAGATACGCAGTATTTT
TRBD1	TRBV27	.	TRBJ1-1	CASTLDRTNTEAFF	TGTGCCAGCACCCTGGACAGGACGAACACTGAAGCTTTCTTT
.	TRBV4-1	few	TRBJ1-4	CASSQVGTNEKLFF	TGCGCCAGCAGCCAAGTGGGAACTAATGAAAAACTGTTTTTT
.	TRBV19	once	TRBJ1-5	CASRAVPNQPQHF	TGTGCCAGTAGGGCAGTTCCGAATCAGCCCCAGCATTTT
.	TRBV6-1	.	TRBJ2-6	CASSEGGSGANVLTF	TGTGCCAGCAGTGAAGGGGGATCTGGGGCCAACGTCCTGACTTTC
.	TRBV7-3	.	TRBJ2-7	CASSLTGDEQYF	TGTGCCAGCAGCTTAACGGGGGACGAGCAGTACTTC
TRBD1	TRBV28	.	TRBJ2-4	CASSPPGRGTAKNIQYF	TGTGCCAGCAGTCCCCCCGGCAGGGGGACGGCCAAAAACATTCAGTACTTC
TRBD1	TRBV6-1	.	TRBJ1-5	CASSEADRGSQPQHF	TGTGCCAGCAGTGAAGCCGACAGGGGGAGTCAGCCCCAGCATTTT
.	TRBV5-8	.	TRBJ2-1	CASSLVAQFF	TGTGCCAGCAGCTTGGTAGCACAGTTCTTC
TRBD2	TRBV11-2	.	TRBJ2-3	CASSLWTSEDTDTQYF	TGTGCCAGCAGCTTATGGACTAGCGAGGATACAGATACGCAGTATTTT
.	TRBV6-2/TRBV6-3	once	TRBJ1-1	CASSYPSSLNTEAFF	TGTGCCAGCAGTTACCCGTCCAGCTTGAACACTGAAGCTTTCTTT
TRBD2	TRBV9	.	TRBJ2-1	CASSVGGGPFGEQFF	TGTGCCAGCAGCGTCGGGGGAGGGCCTTTTGGTGAGCAGTTCTTC
.	TRBV6-5	.	TRBJ2-5	CASSYSGGYQETQYF	TGTGCCAGCAGTTACTCGGGCGGGTACCAAGAGACCCAGTACTTC
.	TRBV5-8	.	TRBJ2-1	CASSPRRSSYNEQFF	TGTGCCAGCAGCCCACGGAGGAGCTCCTACAATGAGCAGTTCTTC